This T cell receptor beta chain was found in a study of shared clonotypes between healthy human individuals. For this clone: The target antigen is unknown.

Study outcomes and limitations: With few donors, the genetic and exposure-history diversity represented was limited. Clonotype sharing among donors, it was expected, would be affected by sequencing depth.

Germline V gives CDR1 SGHAT, CDR2 FQNNGV. The CDR3 is made up of 13 amino acids. V lost 5 bases, J lost 2 bases, and 9 bases lay in between. All of the donors resided in Nashville, Tennessee, and each was a Caucasian adult. Deep-level settings were used for running the assay. The repertoire was sequenced with immunoSEQ multiplex PCR; TCRdb's copy has only in-frame clones and lacks some. The repertoire consists of some 500,000 clones, with roughly 78% occurring once and the leading ten covering approximately 12%. What was sequenced was PBMCs. The chain recombines TRBV11-2 with TRBJ1-2; no clear D. This sequence was found in a woman between 40 and 55 years old in good health. Some clones in this sample may be carry-over from other donors' samples. CDR3 region: CASSPSWNYGYTF. The DNA for the CDR3 is TGTGCCAGCAGCCCTAGCTGGAACTATGGCTACACCTTC.